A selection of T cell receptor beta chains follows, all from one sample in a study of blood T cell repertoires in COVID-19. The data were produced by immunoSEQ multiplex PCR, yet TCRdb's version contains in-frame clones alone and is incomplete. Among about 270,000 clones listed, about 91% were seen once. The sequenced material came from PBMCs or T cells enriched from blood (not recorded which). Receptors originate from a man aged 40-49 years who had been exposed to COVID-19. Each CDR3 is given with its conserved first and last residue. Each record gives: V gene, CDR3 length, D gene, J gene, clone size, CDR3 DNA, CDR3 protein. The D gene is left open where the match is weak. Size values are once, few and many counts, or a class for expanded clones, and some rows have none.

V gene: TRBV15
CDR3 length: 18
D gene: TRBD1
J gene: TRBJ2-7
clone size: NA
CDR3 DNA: TGTGCCACCAGCAGAGACTACTCTACAGGGGGCGCGTCCTACGAGCAGTACTTC
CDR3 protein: CATSRDYSTGGASYEQYF

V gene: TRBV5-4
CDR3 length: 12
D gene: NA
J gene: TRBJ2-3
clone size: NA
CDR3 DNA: TGTGCCAGCAGCTTCGGCACAGATACGCAGTATTTT
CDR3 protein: CASSFGTDTQYF

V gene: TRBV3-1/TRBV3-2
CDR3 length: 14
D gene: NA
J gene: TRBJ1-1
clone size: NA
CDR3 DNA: TGTGCCAGCACCAACGACCGGGCAGGGGCAGAAGCTTTCTTT
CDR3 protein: CASTNDRAGAEAFF

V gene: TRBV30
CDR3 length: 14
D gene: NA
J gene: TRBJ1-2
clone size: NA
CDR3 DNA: TGTGCCTGGAATTTTGGATACCCAGGGGCTGGCTACACCTTC
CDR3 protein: CAWNFGYPGAGYTF

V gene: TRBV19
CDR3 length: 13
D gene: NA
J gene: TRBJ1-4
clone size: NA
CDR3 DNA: TGTGCCAGTAACGGGACTCCTAATGAAAAACTGTTTTTT
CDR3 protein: CASNGTPNEKLFF

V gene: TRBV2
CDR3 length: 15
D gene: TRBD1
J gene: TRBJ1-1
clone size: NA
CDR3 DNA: TGTGCCAGCAGTGGGGAGACAGGGATGAACACTGAAGCTTTCTTT
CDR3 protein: CASSGETGMNTEAFF

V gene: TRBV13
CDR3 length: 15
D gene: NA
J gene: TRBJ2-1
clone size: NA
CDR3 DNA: TGTGCCAGCAGCTTAGTCTCGGGAAGCGGGAATGAGCAGTTCTTC
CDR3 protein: CASSLVSGSGNEQFF

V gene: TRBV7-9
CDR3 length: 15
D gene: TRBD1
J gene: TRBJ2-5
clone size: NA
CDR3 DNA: TGTGCCAGCAGCCCGATGACAGGGCGGCAAGAGACCCAGTACTTC
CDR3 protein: CASSPMTGRQETQYF

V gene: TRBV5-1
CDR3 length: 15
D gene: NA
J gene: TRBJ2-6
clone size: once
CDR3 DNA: TGCGCCAGCAGCTTGAGGCAGACAGGGGCCAACGTCCTGACTTTC
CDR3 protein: CASSLRQTGANVLTF

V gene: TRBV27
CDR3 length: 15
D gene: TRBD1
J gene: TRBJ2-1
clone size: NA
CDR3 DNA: TGTGCCAGCAGGCTAGGGACAGAGCCCTACAATGAGCAGTTCTTC
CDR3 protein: CASRLGTEPYNEQFF

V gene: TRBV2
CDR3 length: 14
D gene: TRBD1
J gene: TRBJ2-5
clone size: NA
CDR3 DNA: TGTGCCAGCACCTTACAGGGGGCACGGGAGACCCAGTACTTC
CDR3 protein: CASTLQGARETQYF

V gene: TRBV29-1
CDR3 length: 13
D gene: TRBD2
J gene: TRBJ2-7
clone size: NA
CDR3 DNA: TGCAGCGGGGGGGGAGGACGGAGCTACGAGCAGTACTTC
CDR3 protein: CSGGGGRSYEQYF

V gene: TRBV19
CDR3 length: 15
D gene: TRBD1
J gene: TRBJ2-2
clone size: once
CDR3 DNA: TGTGCCAGTAGTGCACGTACAGGGGGGACCGGGGAGCTGTTTTTT
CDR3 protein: CASSARTGGTGELFF

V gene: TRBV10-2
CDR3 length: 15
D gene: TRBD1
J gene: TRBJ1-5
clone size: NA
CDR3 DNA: TGCGCCAGCAGGGGGACAGGGGGCTTCAATCAGCCCCAGCATTTT
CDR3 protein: CASRGTGGFNQPQHF

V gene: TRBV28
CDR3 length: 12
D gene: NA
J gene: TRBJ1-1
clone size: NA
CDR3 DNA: TGTGCCAGCAGTTTAGTAGACACTGAAGCTTTCTTT
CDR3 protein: CASSLVDTEAFF

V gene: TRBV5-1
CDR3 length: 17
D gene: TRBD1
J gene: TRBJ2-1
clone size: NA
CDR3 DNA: TGCGCCAGCAGCAAGAGTACCGGGCAGGGGGCTGGGAATGAGCAGTTCTTC
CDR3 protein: CASSKSTGQGAGNEQFF

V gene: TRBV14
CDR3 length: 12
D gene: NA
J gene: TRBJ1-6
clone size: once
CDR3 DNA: TGTGCCAGCAGCCCCATGTTTTCACCCCTCCACTTT
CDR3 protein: CASSPMFSPLHF

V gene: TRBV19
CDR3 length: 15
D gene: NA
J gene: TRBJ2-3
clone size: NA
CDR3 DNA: TGTGCCAGTAGTATCGGGGGGCTTTGGGCGGATACGCAGTATTTT
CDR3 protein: CASSIGGLWADTQYF

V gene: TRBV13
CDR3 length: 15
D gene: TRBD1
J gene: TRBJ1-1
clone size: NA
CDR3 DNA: TGTGCCAGCAGCTTGGTACCGGGACAGGGTATTCGAGCTTTCTTT
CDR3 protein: CASSLVPGQGIRAFF

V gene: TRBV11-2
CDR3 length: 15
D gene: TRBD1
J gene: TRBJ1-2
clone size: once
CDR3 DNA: TGTGCCAGCAGCGGCTACCCCACGGGACAGGGGGGCTACACCTTC
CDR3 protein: CASSGYPTGQGGYTF

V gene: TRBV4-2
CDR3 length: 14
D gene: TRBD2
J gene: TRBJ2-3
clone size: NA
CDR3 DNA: TGTGCCAGCTCCTCGGCGGGAGGCACAGATACGCAGTATTTT
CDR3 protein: CASSSAGGTDTQYF

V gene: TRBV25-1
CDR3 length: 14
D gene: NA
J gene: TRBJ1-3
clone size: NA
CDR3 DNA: TGTGCCAGCAGTGGGGCAGGGACTGGAAACACCATATATTTT
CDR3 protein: CASSGAGTGNTIYF

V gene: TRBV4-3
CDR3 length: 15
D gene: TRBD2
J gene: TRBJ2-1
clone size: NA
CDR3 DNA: TGCGCCAGCAGCCAAGATGGTCTAGCGGGCGGTGAGCAGTTCTTC
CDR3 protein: CASSQDGLAGGEQFF

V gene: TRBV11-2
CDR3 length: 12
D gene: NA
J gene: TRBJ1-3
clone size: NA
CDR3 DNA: TGTGCCAGCAGCCCTCTCGGAAACACCATATATTTT
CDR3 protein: CASSPLGNTIYF

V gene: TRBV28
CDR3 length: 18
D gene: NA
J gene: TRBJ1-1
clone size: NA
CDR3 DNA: TGTGCCAGCAGTTTATCGGCGGGGGGCCTGTGGGTAGACACTGAAGCTTTCTTT
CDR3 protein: CASSLSAGGLWVDTEAFF

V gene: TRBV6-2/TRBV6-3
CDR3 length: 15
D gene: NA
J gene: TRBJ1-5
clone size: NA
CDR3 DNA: TGTGCCAGCAGTTACGATTGGGCAGGCAATCAGCCCCAGCATTTT
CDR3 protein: CASSYDWAGNQPQHF

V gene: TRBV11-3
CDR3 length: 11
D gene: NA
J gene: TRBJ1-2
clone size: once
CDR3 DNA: TGTGCCAGCAGCTATGGAGTCGGCTACACCTTC
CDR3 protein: CASSYGVGYTF

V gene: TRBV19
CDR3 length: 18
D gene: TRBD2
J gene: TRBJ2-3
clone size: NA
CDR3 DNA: TGTGCCAGTAGTATTCGACTGACTAGCGGGCCTAGCACAGATACGCAGTATTTT
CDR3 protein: CASSIRLTSGPSTDTQYF

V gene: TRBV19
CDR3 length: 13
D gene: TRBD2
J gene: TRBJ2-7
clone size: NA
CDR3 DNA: TGTGCCAGTAGTCTGGGGACTATCTACGAGCAGTACTTC
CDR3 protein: CASSLGTIYEQYF

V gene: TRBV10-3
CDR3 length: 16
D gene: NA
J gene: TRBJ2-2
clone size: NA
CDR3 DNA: TGTGCCATCAGTGATTCTCGGCAGGGGTACACCGGGGAGCTGTTTTTT
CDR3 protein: CAISDSRQGYTGELFF

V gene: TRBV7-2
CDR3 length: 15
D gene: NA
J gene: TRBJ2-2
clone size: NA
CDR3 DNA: TGTGCCAGCAGCTTAGTTACAGTGGACACCGGGGAGCTGTTTTTT
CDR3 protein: CASSLVTVDTGELFF

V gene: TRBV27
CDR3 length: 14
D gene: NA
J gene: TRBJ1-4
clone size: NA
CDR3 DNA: TGTGCCAGCAGCCGTCGGCGGGATAATGAAAAACTGTTTTTT
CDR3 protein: CASSRRRDNEKLFF

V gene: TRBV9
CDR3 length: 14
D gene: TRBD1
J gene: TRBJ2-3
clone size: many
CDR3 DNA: TGTGCCAGCAGCCCGACAGGGGGGGCAGATACGCAGTATTTT
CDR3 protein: CASSPTGGADTQYF

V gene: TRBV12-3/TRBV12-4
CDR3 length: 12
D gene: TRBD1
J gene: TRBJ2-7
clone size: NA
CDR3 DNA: TGTGCCAGCAGTTTTGGCGACAGGGCGGCTACCTTC
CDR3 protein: CASSFGDRAATF

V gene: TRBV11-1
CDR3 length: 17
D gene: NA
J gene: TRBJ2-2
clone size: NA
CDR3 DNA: TGTGCCAGCAGCTTAGCGCTCGGGGGCGCGGGGGCCGGGGAGCTGTTTTTT
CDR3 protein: CASSLALGGAGAGELFF

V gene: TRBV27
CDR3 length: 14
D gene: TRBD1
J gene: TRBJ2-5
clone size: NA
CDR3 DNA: TGTGCCAGCAGTCTAAACAGGGGGCAAGAGACCCAGTACTTC
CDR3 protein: CASSLNRGQETQYF

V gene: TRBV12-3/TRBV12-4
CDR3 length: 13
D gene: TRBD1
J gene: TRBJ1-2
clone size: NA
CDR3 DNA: TGTGCCAGCAGACGACAGGGGAACTATGGCTACACCTTC
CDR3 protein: CASRRQGNYGYTF

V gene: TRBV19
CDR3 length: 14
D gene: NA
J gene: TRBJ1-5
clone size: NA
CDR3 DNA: TGTGCCAGTAGTATACAGGTTAGCAATCAGCCCCAGCATTTT
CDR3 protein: CASSIQVSNQPQHF

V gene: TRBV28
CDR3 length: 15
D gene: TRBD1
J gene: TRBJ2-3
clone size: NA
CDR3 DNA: TGTGCCAGCAGTGGACAGGGGGCGCTTCCAGATACGCAGTATTTT
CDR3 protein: CASSGQGALPDTQYF

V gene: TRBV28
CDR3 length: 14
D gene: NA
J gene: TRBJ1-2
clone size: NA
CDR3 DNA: TGTGCCAGCAGTTTATCGGGGGGTAACTATGGCTACACCTTC
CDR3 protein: CASSLSGGNYGYTF

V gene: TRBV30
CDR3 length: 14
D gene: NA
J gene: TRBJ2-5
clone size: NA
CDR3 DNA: TGTGCCTGGAGACATAGCGGAGTCCAAGAGACCCAGTACTTC
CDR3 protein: CAWRHSGVQETQYF

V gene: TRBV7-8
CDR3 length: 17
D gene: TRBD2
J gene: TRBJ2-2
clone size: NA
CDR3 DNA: TGTGCCAGCAGGAGTCATATGGGACTAGTTGACACCGGGGAGCTGTTTTTT
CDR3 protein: CASRSHMGLVDTGELFF

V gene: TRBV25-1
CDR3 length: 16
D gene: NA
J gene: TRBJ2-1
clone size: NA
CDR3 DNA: TGTGCCAGCAGTGAATCCAGGGGTGAATTCTACAATGAGCAGTTCTTC
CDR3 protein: CASSESRGEFYNEQFF

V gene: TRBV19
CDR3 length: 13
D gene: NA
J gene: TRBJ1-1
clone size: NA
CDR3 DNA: TGTGCCAGTACCTTCGGTGGGGGGACTGAAGCTTTCTTT
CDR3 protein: CASTFGGGTEAFF

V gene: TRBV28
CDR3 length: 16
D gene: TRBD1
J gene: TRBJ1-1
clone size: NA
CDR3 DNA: TGTGCCAGCAGTCTCCGTCCCGGGACAGGGGTGACTGAAGCTTTCTTT
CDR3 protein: CASSLRPGTGVTEAFF

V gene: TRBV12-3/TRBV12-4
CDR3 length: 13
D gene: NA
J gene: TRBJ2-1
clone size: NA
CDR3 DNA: TGTGCCAGCAGTGTACAAAGTTTGGATGAGCAGTTCTTC
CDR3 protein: CASSVQSLDEQFF

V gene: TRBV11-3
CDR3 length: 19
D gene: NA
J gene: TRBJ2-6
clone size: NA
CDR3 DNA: TGTGCCAGCAGCTTAAGGGGAGGAGGACACAGCTCTGGGGCCAACGTCCTGACTTTC
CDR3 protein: CASSLRGGGHSSGANVLTF